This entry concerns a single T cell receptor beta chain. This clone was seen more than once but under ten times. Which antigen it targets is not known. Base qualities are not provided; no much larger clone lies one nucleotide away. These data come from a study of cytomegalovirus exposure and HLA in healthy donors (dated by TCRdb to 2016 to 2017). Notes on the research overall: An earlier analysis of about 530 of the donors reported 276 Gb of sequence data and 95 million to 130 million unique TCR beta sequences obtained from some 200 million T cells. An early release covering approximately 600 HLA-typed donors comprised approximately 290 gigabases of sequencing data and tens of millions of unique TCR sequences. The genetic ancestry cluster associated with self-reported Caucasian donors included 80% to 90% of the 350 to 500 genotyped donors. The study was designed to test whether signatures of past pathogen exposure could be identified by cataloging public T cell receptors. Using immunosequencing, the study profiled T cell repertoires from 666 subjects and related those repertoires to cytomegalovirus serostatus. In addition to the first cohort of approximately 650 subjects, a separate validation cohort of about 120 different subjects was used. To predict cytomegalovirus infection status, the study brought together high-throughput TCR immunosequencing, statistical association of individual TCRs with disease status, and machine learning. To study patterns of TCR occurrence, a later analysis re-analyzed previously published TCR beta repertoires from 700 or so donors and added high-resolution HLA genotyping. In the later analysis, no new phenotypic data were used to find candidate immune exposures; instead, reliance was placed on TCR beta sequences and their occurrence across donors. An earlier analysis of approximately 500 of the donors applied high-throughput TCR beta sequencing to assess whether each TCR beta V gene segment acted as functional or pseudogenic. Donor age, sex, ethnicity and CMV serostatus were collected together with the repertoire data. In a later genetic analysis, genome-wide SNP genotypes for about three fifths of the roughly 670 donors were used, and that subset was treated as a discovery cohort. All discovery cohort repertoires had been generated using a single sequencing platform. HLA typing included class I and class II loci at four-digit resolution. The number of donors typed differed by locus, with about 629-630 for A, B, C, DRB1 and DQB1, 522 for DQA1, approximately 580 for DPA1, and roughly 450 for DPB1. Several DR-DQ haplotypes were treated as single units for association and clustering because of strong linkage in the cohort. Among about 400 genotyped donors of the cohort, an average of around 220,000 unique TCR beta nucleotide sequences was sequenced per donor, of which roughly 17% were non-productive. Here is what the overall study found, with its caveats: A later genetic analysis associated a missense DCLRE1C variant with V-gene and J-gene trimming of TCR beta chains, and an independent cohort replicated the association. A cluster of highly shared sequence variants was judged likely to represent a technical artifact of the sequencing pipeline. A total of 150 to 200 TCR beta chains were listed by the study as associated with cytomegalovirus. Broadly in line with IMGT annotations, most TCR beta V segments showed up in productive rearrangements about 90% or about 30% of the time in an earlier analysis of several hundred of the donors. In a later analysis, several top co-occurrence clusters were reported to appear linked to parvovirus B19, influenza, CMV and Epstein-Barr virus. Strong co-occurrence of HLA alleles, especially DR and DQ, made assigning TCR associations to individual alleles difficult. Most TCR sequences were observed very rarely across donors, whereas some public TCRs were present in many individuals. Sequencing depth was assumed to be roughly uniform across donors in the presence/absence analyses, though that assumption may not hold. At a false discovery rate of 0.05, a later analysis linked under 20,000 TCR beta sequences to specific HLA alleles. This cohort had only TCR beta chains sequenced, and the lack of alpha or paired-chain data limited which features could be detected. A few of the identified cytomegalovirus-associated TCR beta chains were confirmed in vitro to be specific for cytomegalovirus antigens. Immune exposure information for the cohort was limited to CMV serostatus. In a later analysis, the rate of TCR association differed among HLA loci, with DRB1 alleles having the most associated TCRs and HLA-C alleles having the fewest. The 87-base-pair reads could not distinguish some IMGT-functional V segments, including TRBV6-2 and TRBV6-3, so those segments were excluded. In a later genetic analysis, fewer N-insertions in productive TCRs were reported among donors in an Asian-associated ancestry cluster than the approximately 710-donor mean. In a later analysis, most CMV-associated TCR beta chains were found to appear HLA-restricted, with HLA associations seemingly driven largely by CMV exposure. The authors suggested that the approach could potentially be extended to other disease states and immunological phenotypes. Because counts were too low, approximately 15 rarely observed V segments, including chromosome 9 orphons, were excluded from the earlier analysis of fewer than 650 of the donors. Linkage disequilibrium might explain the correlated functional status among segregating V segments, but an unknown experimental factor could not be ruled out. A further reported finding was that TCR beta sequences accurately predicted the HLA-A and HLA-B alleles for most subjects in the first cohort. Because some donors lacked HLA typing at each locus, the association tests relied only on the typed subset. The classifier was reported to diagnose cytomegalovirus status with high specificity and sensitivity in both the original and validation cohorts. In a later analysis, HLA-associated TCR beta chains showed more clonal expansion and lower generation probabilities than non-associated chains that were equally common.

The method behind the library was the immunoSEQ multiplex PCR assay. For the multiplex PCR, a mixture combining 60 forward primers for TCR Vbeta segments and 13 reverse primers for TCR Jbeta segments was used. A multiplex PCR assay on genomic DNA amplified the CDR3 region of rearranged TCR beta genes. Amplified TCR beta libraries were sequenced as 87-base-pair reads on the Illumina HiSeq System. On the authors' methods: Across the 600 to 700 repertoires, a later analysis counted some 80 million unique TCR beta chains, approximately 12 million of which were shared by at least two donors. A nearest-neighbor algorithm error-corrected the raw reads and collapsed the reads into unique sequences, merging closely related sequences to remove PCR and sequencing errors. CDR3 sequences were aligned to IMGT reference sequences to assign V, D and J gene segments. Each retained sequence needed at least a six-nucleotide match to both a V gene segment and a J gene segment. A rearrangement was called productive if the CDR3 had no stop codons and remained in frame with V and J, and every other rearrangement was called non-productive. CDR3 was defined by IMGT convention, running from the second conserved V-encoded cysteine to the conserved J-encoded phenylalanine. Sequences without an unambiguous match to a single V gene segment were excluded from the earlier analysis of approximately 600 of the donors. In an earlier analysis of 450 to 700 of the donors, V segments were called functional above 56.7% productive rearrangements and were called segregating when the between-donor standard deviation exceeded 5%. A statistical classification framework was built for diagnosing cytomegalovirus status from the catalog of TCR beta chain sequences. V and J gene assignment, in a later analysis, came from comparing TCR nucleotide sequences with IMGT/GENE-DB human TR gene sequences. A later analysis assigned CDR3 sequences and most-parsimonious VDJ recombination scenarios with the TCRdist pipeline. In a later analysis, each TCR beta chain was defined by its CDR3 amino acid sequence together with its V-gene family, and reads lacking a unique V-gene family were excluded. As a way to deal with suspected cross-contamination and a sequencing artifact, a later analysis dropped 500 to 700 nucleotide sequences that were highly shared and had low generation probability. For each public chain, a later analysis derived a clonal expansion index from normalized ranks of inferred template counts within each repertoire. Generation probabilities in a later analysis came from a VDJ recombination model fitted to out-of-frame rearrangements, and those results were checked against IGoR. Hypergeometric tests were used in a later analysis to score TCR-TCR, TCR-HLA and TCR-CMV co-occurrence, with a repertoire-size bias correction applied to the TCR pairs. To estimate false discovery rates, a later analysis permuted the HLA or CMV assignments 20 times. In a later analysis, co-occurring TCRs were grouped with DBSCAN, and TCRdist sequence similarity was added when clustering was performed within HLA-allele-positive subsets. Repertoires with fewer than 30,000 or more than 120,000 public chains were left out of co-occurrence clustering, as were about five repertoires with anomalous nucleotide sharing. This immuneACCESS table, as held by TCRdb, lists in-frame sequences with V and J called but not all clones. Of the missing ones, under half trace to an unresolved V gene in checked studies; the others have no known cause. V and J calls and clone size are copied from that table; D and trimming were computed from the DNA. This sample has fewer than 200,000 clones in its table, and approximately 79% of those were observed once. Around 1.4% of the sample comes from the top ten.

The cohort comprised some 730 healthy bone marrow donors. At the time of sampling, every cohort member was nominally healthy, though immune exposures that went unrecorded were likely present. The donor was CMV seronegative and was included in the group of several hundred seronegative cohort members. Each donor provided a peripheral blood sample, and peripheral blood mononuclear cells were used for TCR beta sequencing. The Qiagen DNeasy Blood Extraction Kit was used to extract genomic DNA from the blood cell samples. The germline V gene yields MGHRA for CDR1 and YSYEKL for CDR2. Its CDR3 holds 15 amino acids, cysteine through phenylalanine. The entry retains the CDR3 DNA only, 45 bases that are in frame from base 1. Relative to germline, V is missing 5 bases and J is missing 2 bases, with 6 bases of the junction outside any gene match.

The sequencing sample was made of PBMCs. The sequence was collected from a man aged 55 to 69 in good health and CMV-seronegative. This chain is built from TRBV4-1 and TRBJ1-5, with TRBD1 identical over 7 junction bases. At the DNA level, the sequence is TGCGCCAGCAGCTTAGGGGGCGGCGGCAATCAGCCCCAGCATTTT. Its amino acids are CASSLGGGGNQPQHF.